The T cell receptor (beta chain) under discussion was sequenced for a study of cytomegalovirus exposure and HLA in healthy donors. The study, taken as a whole, reports: A later analysis reportedly found that, within productive TCRs, an Asian-associated ancestry cluster had fewer N-insertions than the mean observed across the approximately 670 donors.

PCR amplification relied on 60 Vbeta primers (plus 13 Jbeta primers). Some clones are missing from TCRdb's copy, which holds only in-frame ones; the method was immunoSEQ multiplex PCR. Of approximately 50,000 clones listed, over 75% are singletons. This CDR3 spans 15 amino acids. V lost 6 bases, J lost 2 bases, and 17 bases lay in between. CDR1 is MDHEN, CDR2 SYDVKM, per germline. Concerning this clone: Its target is unknown.

The receptor was isolated from a boy between 10 and 17 years old in good health and CMV-seropositive. Sequenced: PBMCs. The chain has TRBV28 and TRBJ2-7; D is perhaps TRBD1 (5 bases). The CDR3 is CASRYIKGFAYEQYF. CDR3 coding DNA: TGTGCCAGCAGATACATCAAGGGGTTCGCCTACGAGCAGTACTTC.